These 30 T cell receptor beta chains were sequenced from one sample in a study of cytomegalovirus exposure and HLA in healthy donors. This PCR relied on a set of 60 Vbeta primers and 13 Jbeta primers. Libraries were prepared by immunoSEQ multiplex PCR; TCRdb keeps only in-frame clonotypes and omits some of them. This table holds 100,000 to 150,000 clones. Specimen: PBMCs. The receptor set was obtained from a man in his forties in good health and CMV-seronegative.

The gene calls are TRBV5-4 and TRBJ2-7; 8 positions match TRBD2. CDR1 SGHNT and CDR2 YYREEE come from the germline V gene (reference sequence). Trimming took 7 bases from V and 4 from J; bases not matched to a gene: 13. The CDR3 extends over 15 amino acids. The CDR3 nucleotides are TGTGCCAGCGGACCAGATTCTAGCGGGTATTACGAGCAGTACTTC. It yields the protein CASGPDSSGYYEQYF.

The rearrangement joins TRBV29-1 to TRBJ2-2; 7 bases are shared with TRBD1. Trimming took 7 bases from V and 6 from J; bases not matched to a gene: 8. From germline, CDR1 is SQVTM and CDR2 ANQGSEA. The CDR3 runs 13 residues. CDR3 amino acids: CSAQRQGAGELFF. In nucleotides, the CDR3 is TGCAGCGCCCAGCGGCAGGGGGCCGGGGAGCTGTTTTTT.

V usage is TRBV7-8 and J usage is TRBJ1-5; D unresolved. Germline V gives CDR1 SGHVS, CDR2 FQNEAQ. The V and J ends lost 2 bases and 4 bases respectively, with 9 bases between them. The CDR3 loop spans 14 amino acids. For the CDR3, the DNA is TGTGCCAGCAGCTTACCGGCGGATAATCAGCCCCAGCATTTT. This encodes CASSLPADNQPQHF. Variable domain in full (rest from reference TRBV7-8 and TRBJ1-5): GAGVSQSPRYKVAKRGQDVALRCDPISGHVSLFWYQQALGQGPEFLTYFQNEAQLDKSGLPSDRFFAERPEGSVSTLKIQRTQQEDSAVYLCASSLPADNQPQHFGDGTRLSIL.

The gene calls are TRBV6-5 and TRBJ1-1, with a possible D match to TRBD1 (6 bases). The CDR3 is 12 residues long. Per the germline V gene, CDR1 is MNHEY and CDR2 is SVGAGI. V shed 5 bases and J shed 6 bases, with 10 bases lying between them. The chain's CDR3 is CASSPNRAEAFF. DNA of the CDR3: TGTGCCAGCAGTCCAAACAGGGCTGAAGCTTTCTTT.

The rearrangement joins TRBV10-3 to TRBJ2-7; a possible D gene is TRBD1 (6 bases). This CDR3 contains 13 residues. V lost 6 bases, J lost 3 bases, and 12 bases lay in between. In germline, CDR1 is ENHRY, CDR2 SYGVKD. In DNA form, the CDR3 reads TGTGCCATCAGGACGGACAGAAGCTACGAGCAGTACTTC. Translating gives CAIRTDRSYEQYF.

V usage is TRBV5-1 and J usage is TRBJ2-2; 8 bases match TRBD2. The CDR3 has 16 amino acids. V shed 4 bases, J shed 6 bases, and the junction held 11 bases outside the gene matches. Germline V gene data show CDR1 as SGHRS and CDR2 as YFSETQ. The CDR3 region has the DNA TGCGCCAGCAGCCCTACTAGCGGTCGACGGGCCGGGGAGCTGTTTTTT. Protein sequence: CASSPTSGRRAGELFF.

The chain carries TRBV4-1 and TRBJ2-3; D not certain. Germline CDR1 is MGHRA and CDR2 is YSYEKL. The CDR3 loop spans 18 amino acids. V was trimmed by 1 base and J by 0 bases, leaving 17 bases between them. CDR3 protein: CASSQGPLFGSSTDTQYF. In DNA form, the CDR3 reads TGCGCCAGCAGCCAAGGACCCCTTTTCGGGTCTAGCACAGATACGCAGTATTTT.

The chain's CDR3 is CASSPDRGEWGGNTGELFF. The DNA of the CDR3 is TGTGCCAGCAGTCCCGACAGGGGGGAGTGGGGGGGGAACACCGGGGAGCTGTTTTTT. The rearrangement links TRBV2 to TRBJ2-2; 9 bases match TRBD1. With V trimmed by 5 bases and J by 1 base, 14 bases remained unmatched. CDR3 length: 19 residues. Per the germline V gene, CDR1 is SNHLY and CDR2 is FYNNEI.

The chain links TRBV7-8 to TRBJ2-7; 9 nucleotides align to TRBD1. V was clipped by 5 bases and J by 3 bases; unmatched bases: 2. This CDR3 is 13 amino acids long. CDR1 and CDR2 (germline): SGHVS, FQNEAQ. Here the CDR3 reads CASSRDRVYEQYF. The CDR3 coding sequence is TGTGCCAGCAGCAGGGACAGGGTCTACGAGCAGTACTTC.

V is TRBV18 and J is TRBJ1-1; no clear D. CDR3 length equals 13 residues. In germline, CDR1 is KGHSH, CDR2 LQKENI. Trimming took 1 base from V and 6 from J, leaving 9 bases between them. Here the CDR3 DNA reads TGTGCCAGCTCACCACTGGCGAGGGCTGAAGCTTTCTTT. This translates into CASSPLARAEAFF.

CDR3 sequence reads: CASRGTGTNEKLFF. The CDR3 region has the DNA TGTGCCAGCAGAGGGACAGGCACTAATGAAAAACTGTTTTTT. The gene calls are TRBV2 and TRBJ1-4; 8 positions match TRBD1. The junction had 2 bases not matched to a gene; V was cut back by 6 bases and J by 2 bases. Germline CDR1 and CDR2: SNHLY and FYNNEI. The CDR3 has 14 amino acids.

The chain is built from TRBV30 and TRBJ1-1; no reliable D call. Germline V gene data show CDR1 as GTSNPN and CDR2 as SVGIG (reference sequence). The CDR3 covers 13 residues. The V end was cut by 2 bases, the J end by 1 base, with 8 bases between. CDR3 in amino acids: CAWSRPQNTEAFF. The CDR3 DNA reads TGTGCCTGGAGTCGCCCACAGAACACTGAAGCTTTCTTT.

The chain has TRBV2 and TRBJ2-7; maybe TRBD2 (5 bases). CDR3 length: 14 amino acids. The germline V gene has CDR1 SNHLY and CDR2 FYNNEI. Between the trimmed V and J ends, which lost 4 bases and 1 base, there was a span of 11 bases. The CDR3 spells CASSAGVGSYEQYF. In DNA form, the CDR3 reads TGTGCCAGCAGTGCCGGGGTAGGGTCCTACGAGCAGTACTTC.

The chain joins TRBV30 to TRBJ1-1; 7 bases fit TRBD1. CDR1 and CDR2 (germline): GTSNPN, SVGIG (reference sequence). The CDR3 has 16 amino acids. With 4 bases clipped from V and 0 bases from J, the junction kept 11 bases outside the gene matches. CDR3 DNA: TGTGCCTGGACTGGGGGGCGACAGGGAGTGAACACTGAAGCTTTCTTT. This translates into CAWTGGRQGVNTEAFF.

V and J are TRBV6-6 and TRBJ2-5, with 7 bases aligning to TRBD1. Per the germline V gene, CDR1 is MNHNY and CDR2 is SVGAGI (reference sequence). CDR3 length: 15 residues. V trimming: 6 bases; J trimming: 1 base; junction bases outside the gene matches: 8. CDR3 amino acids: CASSLGQAPQETQYF. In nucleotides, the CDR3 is TGTGCCAGCAGCCTAGGACAGGCTCCCCAAGAGACCCAGTACTTC.

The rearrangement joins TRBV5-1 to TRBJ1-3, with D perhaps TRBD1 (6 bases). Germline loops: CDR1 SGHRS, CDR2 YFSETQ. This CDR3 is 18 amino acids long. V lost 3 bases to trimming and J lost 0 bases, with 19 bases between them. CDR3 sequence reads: CASSSGGGSKDSGNTIYF. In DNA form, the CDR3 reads TGCGCCAGCAGCTCGGGGGGGGGCAGTAAAGACTCTGGAAACACCATATATTTT.

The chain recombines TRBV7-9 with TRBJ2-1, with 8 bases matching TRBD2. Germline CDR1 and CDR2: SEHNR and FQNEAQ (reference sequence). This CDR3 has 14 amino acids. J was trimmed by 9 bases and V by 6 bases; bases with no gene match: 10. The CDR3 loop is CASSSGGPMSEQFF. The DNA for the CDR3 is TGTGCCAGCAGTTCGGGAGGGCCTATGAGTGAGCAGTTCTTC.

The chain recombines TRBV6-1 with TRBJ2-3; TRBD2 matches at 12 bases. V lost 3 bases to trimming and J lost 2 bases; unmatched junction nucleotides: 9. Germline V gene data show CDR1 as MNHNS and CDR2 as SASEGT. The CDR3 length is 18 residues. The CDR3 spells CASSDVASGRVYTDTQYF. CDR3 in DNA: TGTGCCAGCAGTGACGTGGCTAGCGGGAGGGTATACACAGATACGCAGTATTTT.

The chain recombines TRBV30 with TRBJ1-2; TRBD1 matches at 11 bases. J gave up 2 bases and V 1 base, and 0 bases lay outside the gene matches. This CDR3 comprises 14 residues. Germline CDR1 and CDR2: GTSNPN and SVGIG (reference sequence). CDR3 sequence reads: CAWSGTGGNYGYTF. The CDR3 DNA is TGTGCCTGGAGTGGGACAGGGGGCAACTATGGCTACACCTTC.

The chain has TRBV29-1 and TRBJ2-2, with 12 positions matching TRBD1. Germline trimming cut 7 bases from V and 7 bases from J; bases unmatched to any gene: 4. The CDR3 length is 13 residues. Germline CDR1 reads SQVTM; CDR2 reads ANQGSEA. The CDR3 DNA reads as TGCAGCGGGGACAGGGGGCTGGGCGGGGAGCTGTTTTTT. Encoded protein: CSGDRGLGGELFF.

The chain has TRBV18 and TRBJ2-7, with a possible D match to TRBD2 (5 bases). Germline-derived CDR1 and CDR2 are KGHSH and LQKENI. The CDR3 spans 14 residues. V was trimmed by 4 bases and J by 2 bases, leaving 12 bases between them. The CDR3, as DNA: TGTGCCAGCTCACAAACCCGGGGAACCTACGAGCAGTACTTC. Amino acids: CASSQTRGTYEQYF.

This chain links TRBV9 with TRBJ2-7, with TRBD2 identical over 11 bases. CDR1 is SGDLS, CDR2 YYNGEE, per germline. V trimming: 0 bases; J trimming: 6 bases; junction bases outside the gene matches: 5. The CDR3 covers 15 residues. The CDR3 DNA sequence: TGTGCCAGCAGCGTAGAGGCTAGCGGGAGGATCGAGCAGTACTTC. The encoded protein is CASSVEASGRIEQYF.

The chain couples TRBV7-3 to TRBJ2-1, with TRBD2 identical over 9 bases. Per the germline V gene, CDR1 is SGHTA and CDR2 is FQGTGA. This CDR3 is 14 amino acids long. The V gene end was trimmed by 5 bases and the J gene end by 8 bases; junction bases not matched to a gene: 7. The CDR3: CASSVSGSLHEQFF. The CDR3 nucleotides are TGTGCCAGCAGCGTTAGCGGGAGCCTCCATGAGCAGTTCTTC.

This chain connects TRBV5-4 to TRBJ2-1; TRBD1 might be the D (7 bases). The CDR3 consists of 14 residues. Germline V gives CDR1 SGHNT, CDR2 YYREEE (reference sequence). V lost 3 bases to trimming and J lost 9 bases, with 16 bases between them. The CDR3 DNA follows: TGTGCCAGCAGCTCACCAGGGGGGTGGAGTGAGCAGTTCTTC. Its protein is CASSSPGGWSEQFF.

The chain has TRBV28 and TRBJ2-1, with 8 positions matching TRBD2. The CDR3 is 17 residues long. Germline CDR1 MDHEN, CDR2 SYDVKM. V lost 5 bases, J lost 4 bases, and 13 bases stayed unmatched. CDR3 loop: CASSPRGGSQSYNEQFF. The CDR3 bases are TGTGCCAGCAGTCCCCGGGGGGGGTCCCAGTCTTACAATGAGCAGTTCTTC.

The CDR3 region is CASSRGPLGGGYTF. CDR3 in DNA: TGTGCCAGCAGCCGCGGACCACTCGGAGGTGGCTACACCTTC. This rearrangement joins TRBV7-9 to TRBJ1-2; D is uncertain. The CDR3 spans 14 residues. Germline V gene sequence: CDR1 SEHNR, CDR2 FQNEAQ (reference sequence). The ends were cut back, 5 bases at V and 7 bases at J, with 17 bases in the middle. The full variable domain, its missing parts supplied by reference TRBV7-9 and TRBJ1-2, is DTGVSQNPRHKITKRGQNVTFRCDPISEHNRLYWYRQTLGQGPEFLTYFQNEAQLEKSRLLSDRFSAERPKGSFSTLEIQRTEQGDSAMYLCASSRGPLGGGYTFGSGTRLTVV.

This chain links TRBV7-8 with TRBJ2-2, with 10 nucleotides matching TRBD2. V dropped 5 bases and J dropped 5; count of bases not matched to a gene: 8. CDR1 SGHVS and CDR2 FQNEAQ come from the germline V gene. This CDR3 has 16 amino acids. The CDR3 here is CASSLTGTSVTGELFF. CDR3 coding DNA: TGTGCCAGCAGCCTGACCGGGACTAGCGTTACCGGGGAGCTGTTTTTT.

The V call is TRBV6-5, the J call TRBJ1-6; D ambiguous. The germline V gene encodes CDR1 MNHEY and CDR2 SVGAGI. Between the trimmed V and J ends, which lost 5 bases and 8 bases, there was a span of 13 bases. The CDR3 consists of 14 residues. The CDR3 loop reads CASSLPYPDSPLHF. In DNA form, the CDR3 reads TGTGCCAGCAGTCTGCCTTACCCAGATTCACCCCTCCACTTT.

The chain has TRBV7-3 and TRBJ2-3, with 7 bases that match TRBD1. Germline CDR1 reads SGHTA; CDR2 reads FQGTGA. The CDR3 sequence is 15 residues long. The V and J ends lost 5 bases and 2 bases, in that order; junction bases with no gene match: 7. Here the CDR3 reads CASSADGTDTDTQYF. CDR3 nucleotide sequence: TGTGCCAGCAGCGCCGATGGGACAGACACAGATACGCAGTATTTT.

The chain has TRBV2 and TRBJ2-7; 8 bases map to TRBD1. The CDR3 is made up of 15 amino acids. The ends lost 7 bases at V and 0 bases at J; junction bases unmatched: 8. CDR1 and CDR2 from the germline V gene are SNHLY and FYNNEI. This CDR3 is CASNGQGRSSYEQYF. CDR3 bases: TGTGCCAGCAACGGACAGGGTCGTAGCTCCTACGAGCAGTACTTC.